Shown below are 28 T cell receptor beta chains from a single sample sequenced in a study of beta chain features in type 1 diabetes (dated by TCRdb to 2016 to 2018). Receptors were amplified or captured by the immunoSEQ multiplex PCR assay. The entire isolated RNA was reverse transcribed using the High Capacity cDNA Reverse Transcription Kit, and thus expressed TCRB transcripts were sequenced. This immuneACCESS table, as held by TCRdb, lists in-frame sequences with V and J called but not all clones. Of the missing ones, under half trace to an unresolved V gene in checked studies; the others have no known cause. Across this sample there are roughly 300,000 clones, with around 15% seen only once. 6.7% of the sample is in the top ten clones. Sequenced material: central memory CD4+ T cells from blood. These receptors were taken from a man aged 30-40 years in good health.

This clone has only a few counts. Germline and junction disagree at one end, which may indicate a read error. The chain is built from TRBV9 and TRBJ2-1; D is possibly TRBD2 (5 bases). The length of the CDR3 is 13 residues. Germline V gives CDR1 SGDLS, CDR2 YYNGEE. CDR3 loop: CGVRSGAYNEQFF. The CDR3 DNA is TGCGGAGTCCGAAGCGGTGCCTACAATGAGCAGTTCTTC.

The gene calls are TRBV19 and TRBJ2-6; D possibly corresponds to TRBD1 (6 bases). Germline V gene sequence: CDR1 LNHDA, CDR2 SQIVND (reference sequence). The V end lost 9 bases, the J end lost 2 bases, and 11 bases lay between the germline ends. This CDR3 is built from 14 residues. The CDR3 protein is CASLAGAGANVLTF. The CDR3 DNA follows: TGTGCCAGCCTGGCAGGGGCTGGGGCCAACGTCCTGACTTTC.

This clone was detected many times. This CDR3 is also generated by other DNA sequences in the sample. For the CDR3, the DNA is TGTGCCAGCAGCTTAAATCGAGGCTACGAGCAGTACTTC. Its translation is CASSLNRGYEQYF. The V gene is TRBV11-2, the J gene TRBJ2-7; D remains ambiguous. V shed 2 bases and J shed 3 bases, with 8 bases lying between them. The germline V gene encodes CDR1 SGHAT and CDR2 FQNNGV. This CDR3 is built from 13 residues.

This clone was seen a handful of times. The chain uses TRBV6-6 and TRBJ1-2, with TRBD1 matching 7 bases. The CDR3 sequence is 14 residues long. The germline gives CDR1 MNHNY, CDR2 SVGAGI (reference sequence). Trimming at V came to 10 bases and at J to 4 bases, leaving 12 bases not matched to a gene. This CDR3 reads CATTRAGQSYGYTF. The CDR3 DNA follows: TGTGCCACCACTCGGGCGGGACAGTCCTATGGCTACACCTTC.

This CDR3 reads CASSGQQGSYEQYF. The CDR3 DNA reads as TGCGCCAGCAGCGGTCAACAGGGTTCCTACGAGCAGTACTTC. This rearrangement joins TRBV5-1 to TRBJ2-7; D is possibly TRBD1 (6 bases). The CDR3 sequence is 14 residues long. Germline assignment: CDR1 SGHRS and CDR2 YFSETQ. The V end lost 4 bases, the J end lost 1 base, and 12 bases lay between the germline ends.

This clone showed up just a few times. The chain employs TRBV11-2 and TRBJ2-5, with TRBD2 matching 13 bases. The CDR3 contains 17 residues. Germline loops: CDR1 SGHAT, CDR2 FQNNGV. V shed 5 bases, J shed 5 bases, and the junction held 11 bases outside the gene matches. The CDR3 reads CASSLLGTSGAGETQYF. DNA for the CDR3: TGTGCCAGCAGCCTCCTTGGGACTAGCGGGGCCGGGGAGACCCAGTACTTC.

CDR3 loop: CASRPTRSGLGEQFF. DNA of the CDR3: TGTGCCAGCAGGCCCACCCGTTCAGGTCTGGGTGAGCAGTTCTTC. The gene calls are TRBV6-5 and TRBJ2-1; the D is unclear. V lost 6 bases to trimming and J lost 9 bases, with 21 bases between them. This CDR3 comprises 15 residues. Germline CDR1 reads MNHEY; CDR2 reads SVGAGI.

This chain connects TRBV5-1 to TRBJ1-2; perhaps TRBD1 as D (5 bases). The CDR3 length is 14 residues. From germline, CDR1 is SGHRS and CDR2 YFSETQ. V lost 1 base, J lost 2 bases, and 9 bases lay in between. This CDR3 is CASSLSRGNYGYTF. CDR3 DNA: TGCGCCAGCAGCTTGTCAAGGGGCAACTATGGCTACACCTTC.

The chain joins TRBV6-1 to TRBJ2-3; maybe TRBD2 (5 bases). V lost 8 bases to trimming and J lost 0 bases, with 15 bases between them. Germline CDR1 reads MNHNS; CDR2 reads SASEGT. There are 15 residues in the CDR3. The CDR3 DNA is TGTGCCAGCTCAGGACTGCCATCTAGCACAGATACGCAGTATTTT. Amino acid sequence: CASSGLPSSTDTQYF.

This clone was detected a few times. The chain recombines TRBV12-5 with TRBJ2-1, with D tentatively TRBD2 (5 bases). Between the trimmed V and J ends, which lost 6 bases and 9 bases, there was a span of 12 bases. Germline V gives CDR1 LGHNT, CDR2 FRNRAP. CDR3 length equals 12 residues. The CDR3 nucleotides read TGTGCTAGTGGCCCGGGATGGGGTGAGCAGTTCTTC. Amino acid sequence: CASGPGWGEQFF.

There are a few counts of this clone. This chain connects TRBV29-1 to TRBJ1-2, with D maybe TRBD1 (5 bases). V lost 4 bases and J lost 1, with 16 bases in between. Germline V gene sequence: CDR1 SQVTM, CDR2 ANQGSEA. The length of the CDR3 is 15 residues. CDR3 protein: CSVVSGQGINYGYTF. For the CDR3, the DNA is TGCAGCGTTGTCTCCGGGCAGGGAATTAACTATGGCTACACCTTC. Full variable domain (rest looked up from reference TRBV29-1 and TRBJ1-2): SAVISQKPSRDICQRGTSLTIQCQVDSQVTMMFWYRQQPGQSLTLIATANQGSEATYESGFVIDKFPISRPNLTFSTLTVSNMSPEDSSIYLCSVVSGQGINYGYTFGSGTRLTVV.

This clone has more than one count but fewer than ten. This chain links TRBV9 with TRBJ2-2; D possibly corresponds to TRBD1 (5 bases). The V gene lost 0 bases and the J gene lost 1 base, with 10 bases spanning the gap. The CDR3 is 16 amino acids. CDR1 is SGDLS, CDR2 YYNGEE, per germline. The CDR3 loop reads CASSVDQGGNTGELFF. The CDR3 region has the DNA TGTGCCAGCAGCGTAGATCAGGGTGGGAACACCGGGGAGCTGTTTTTT.

The V gene is TRBV27, the J gene TRBJ2-7; perhaps TRBD1 as D (5 bases). The ends were cut back, 7 bases at V and 1 base at J, with 14 bases in the middle. Germline loops: CDR1 MNHEY, CDR2 SMNVEV (reference sequence). The CDR3 has 14 residues. DNA of the CDR3: TGTGCCAGCAAACGACAGCCCGATTCCTACGAGCAGTACTTC. Translating it yields CASKRQPDSYEQYF.

As to this clone: One base away lies a much larger clone, so this may be a sequencing read error. The chain links TRBV7-9 to TRBJ1-1; possibly TRBD1 for D (5 bases). Germline CDR1 SEHNR, CDR2 FQNEAQ (reference sequence). V was cut by 3 bases and J by 1 base, with 6 bases left in between. CDR3 length: 13 amino acids. CDR3 DNA: TGTGCCAGCAGCTTTGGGGGGAACACTGAAGCTTTCTTT. This encodes CASSFGGNTEAFF.

This clone has only a few counts. The gene calls are TRBV2 and TRBJ1-1; TRBD1 agrees at 8 bases. Germline V lookup: CDR1 SNHLY, CDR2 FYNNEI. V gave up 8 bases and J gave up 6 bases; unmatched junction bases: 8. The CDR3 is made up of 13 amino acids. The CDR3 bases are TGTGCCAGCTGGTGGACAGGGAATTCTGAAGCTTTCTTT. As protein: CASWWTGNSEAFF. Drawing the rest from reference TRBV2 and TRBJ1-1, the complete variable domain is EPEVTQTPSHQVTQMGQEVILRCVPISNHLYFYWYRQILGQKVEFLVSFYNNEISEKSEIFDDQFSVERPDGSNFTLKIRSTKLEDSAMYFCASWWTGNSEAFFGQGTRLTVV.

This clone was found many times. The genes are TRBV10-3 and TRBJ2-1; TRBD1 or TRBD2 may be the D gene (5 bases each). With 0 bases removed from V and 10 bases from J, the gap between germline ends came to 22 bases. The CDR3 consists of 17 residues. The germline gives CDR1 ENHRY, CDR2 SYGVKD. For the CDR3, the DNA is TGTGCCATCAGTGAGTCACGGGGTCCTGGGGCAACCGTGGAGCAGTTCTTC. Translated: CAISESRGPGATVEQFF.

This clone appeared a few times. The chain carries TRBV5-1 and TRBJ2-3, with TRBD2 matching over 7 bases. The V segment lost 4 bases and the J segment 5 bases; nucleotides outside the gene matches: 7. This CDR3 comprises 14 residues. CDR1 SGHRS and CDR2 YFSETQ come from the germline V gene. The CDR3 loop reads CASSRSGIEDTQYF. The CDR3 DNA reads TGCGCCAGCAGCCGGAGCGGGATAGAAGATACGCAGTATTTT.

This clone has a single count. V usage is TRBV11-2 and J usage is TRBJ2-4; 9 positions agree with TRBD2. The CDR3 extends over 18 amino acids. Germline-derived CDR1 and CDR2 are SGHAT and FQNNGV. Trimming cost V 0 bases and J 0 bases; bases outside gene matches: 6. The CDR3 sequence is CASSLDLAGSLAKNIQYF. CDR3 DNA: TGTGCCAGCAGCTTAGATCTAGCGGGGTCTCTAGCCAAAAACATTCAGTACTTC.

This clone was seen a handful of times. The J gene is TRBJ2-3, the V gene TRBV7-2; TRBD2 matches 9 bases. Germline V gene lookup returns CDR1 SGHTA and CDR2 FQGNSA. The CDR3 is made up of 13 amino acids. J was trimmed by 2 bases and V by 11 bases; bases with no gene match: 5. The CDR3 sequence: CALSGGLTDTQYF. The CDR3 region has the DNA TGTGCCCTTAGCGGGGGACTCACAGATACGCAGTATTTT.

This clone was picked up a small number of times. The rearrangement links TRBV6-5 to TRBJ2-1, with D possibly matching TRBD2 (5 bases). CDR1 is MNHEY and CDR2 is SVGAGI in the germline V gene. The V end was cut by 5 bases, the J end by 10 bases, with 18 bases between. The CDR3 is made up of 14 amino acids. CDR3 loop: CASSASGRNTEQFF. The CDR3 coding sequence is TGTGCCAGCAGTGCCAGCGGACGGAATACAGAGCAGTTCTTC.

This clone occurred many times. As DNA, the CDR3 is TGTGCCAGCAGTTCTCCCAGCGGGAGGGCGGTCAGCATTCAGTACTTC. It is translated as CASSSPSGRAVSIQYF. V is TRBV13 and J is TRBJ2-4; 10 nucleotides agree with TRBD2. V lost 6 bases, J lost 9 bases, and 14 bases stayed unmatched. CDR3 length: 16 amino acids. Germline V lookup: CDR1 PRHDT, CDR2 FYEKMQ (reference sequence).

This clone appeared a few times. The gene calls are TRBV19 and TRBJ2-1; 10 bases map to TRBD1. This CDR3 region has 16 residues. Germline lookup yields CDR1 LNHDA and CDR2 SQIVND (reference sequence). J was trimmed by 6 bases and V by 4 bases; bases with no gene match: 9. This CDR3 is CASSTLGQGILNEQFF. The CDR3 nucleotides read TGTGCCAGTAGTACCCTGGGACAGGGGATTCTCAATGAGCAGTTCTTC.

This clone was counted a few times. In the same sample, other DNA sequences code for this CDR3. This sequence joins TRBV27 and TRBJ2-7, with D tentatively TRBD2 (6 bases). Trimming cost V 2 bases and J 0 bases, with 8 bases left between them. Germline assignment: CDR1 MNHEY and CDR2 SMNVEV (reference sequence). CDR3 length: 14 residues. CDR3 loop: CASSLAGSSYEQYF. Written as DNA, the CDR3 is TGTGCCAGCAGTTTAGCCGGGAGCTCCTACGAGCAGTACTTC.

The V call is TRBV25-1, the J call TRBJ1-2; tentative D call: TRBD1 (6 bases). V dropped 3 bases and J dropped 12 bases, with 11 bases sitting between them. Germline CDR1 and CDR2: MGHDK and SYGVNS. This CDR3 contains 11 residues. The CDR3 spells CASSDYRAHTF. In DNA, the CDR3 is TGTGCCAGCAGTGATTACAGGGCTCACACCTTC.

This clone has just a few counts. This chain uses TRBV10-3 with TRBJ2-5, with unresolved D. V dropped 4 bases and J dropped 4 bases, with 10 bases sitting between them. Per germline, CDR1 ENHRY and CDR2 SYGVKD. The CDR3 has 13 amino acids. CDR3 region: CAISGSRVETQYF. DNA of the CDR3: TGTGCCATCAGTGGAAGTAGAGTAGAGACCCAGTACTTC.

A few counts support this clone. The chain carries TRBV5-1 and TRBJ2-3; D may be TRBD1 (6 bases). V lost 9 bases and J lost 0, with 11 bases in between. The CDR3 loop spans 13 amino acids. CDR1 SGHRS and CDR2 YFSETQ come from the germline V gene. CDR3 nucleotides: TGCGCCACCAGGGGCGGTAGCACAGATACGCAGTATTTT. It is translated as CATRGGSTDTQYF. The complete variable domain, with remaining parts taken from reference TRBV5-1 and TRBJ2-3, reads KAGVTQTPRYLIKTRGQQVTLSCSPISGHRSVSWYQQTPGQGLQFLFEYFSETQRNKGNFPGRFSGRQFSNSRSEMNVSTLELGDSALYLCATRGGSTDTQYFGPGTRLTVL.

V and J are TRBV27 and TRBJ1-4; D may be TRBD1 (5 bases). The CDR3 extends over 15 amino acids. CDR1 is MNHEY, CDR2 SMNVEV, per germline (reference sequence). Trimming cost V 5 bases and J 6 bases, with 16 bases left between them. The CDR3 is CASSLGRRRDEKLFF. The CDR3 DNA follows: TGTGCCAGCAGTCTGGGACGGCGGAGGGATGAAAAACTGTTTTTT.

The chain links TRBV4-1 to TRBJ2-5, with no clear D. V was cut by 0 bases and J by 8 bases, with 19 bases left in between. This CDR3 has 16 residues. Germline V gives CDR1 MGHRA, CDR2 YSYEKL. The CDR3 loop reads CASSQDYAAARFTQYF. In DNA, the CDR3 is TGCGCCAGCAGCCAAGATTATGCCGCAGCTCGTTTTACCCAGTACTTC.